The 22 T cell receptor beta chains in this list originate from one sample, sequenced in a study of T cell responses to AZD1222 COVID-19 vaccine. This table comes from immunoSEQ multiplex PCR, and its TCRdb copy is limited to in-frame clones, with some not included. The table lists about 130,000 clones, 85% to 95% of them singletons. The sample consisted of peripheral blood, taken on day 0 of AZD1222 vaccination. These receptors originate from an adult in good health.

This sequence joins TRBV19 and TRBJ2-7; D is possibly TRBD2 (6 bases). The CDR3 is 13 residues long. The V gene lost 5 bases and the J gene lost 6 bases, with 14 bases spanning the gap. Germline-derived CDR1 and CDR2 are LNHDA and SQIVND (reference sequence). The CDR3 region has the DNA TGTGCCAGTAGTGTGGGACTCGCCGGCGAGCAGTACTTC. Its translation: CASSVGLAGEQYF.

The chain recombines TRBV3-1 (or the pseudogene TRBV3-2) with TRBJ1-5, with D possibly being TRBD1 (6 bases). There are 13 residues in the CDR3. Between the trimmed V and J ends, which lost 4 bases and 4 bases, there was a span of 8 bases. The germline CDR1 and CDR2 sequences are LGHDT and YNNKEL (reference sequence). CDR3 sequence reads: CASSPDRNQPQHF. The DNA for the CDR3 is TGTGCCAGCAGCCCGGACAGAAATCAGCCCCAGCATTTT.

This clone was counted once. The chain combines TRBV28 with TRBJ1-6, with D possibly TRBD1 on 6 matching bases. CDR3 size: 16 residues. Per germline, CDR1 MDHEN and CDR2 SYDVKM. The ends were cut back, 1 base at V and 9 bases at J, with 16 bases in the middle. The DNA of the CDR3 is TGTGCCAGCAGTTTATTCAGGGCAGGGGTAGGTTCACCCCTCCACTTT. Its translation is CASSLFRAGVGSPLHF.

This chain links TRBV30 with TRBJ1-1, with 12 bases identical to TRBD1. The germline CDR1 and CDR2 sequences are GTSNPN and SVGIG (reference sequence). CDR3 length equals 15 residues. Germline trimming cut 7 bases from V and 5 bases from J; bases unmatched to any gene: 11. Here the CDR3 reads CAFQGQGAVKTEAFF. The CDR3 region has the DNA TGTGCCTTTCAGGGACAGGGGGCGGTAAAAACTGAAGCTTTCTTT.

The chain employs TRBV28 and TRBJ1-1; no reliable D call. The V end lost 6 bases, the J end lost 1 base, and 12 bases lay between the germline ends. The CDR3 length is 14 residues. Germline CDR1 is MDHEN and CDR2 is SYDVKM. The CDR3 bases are TGTGCCAGCAGACCCGTAGGGCAGAACACTGAAGCTTTCTTT. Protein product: CASRPVGQNTEAFF.

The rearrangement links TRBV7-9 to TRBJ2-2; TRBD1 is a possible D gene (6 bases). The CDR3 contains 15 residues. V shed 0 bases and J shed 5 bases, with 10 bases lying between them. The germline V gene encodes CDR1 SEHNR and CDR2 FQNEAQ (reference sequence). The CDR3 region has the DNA TGTGCCAGCAGCTTAGCAGGGGGTTGGACCGGGGAGCTGTTTTTT. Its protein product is CASSLAGGWTGELFF.

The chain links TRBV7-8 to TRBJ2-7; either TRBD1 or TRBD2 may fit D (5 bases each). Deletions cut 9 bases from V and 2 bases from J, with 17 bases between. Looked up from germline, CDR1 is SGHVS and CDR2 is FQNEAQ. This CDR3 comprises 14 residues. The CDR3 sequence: CASAKGRLTYEQYF. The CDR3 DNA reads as TGTGCCAGTGCTAAGGGACGCCTAACCTACGAGCAGTACTTC.

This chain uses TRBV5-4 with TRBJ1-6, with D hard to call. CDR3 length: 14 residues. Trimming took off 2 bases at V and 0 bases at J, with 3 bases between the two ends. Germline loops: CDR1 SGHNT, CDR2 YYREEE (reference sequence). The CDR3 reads CASSFSSYNSPLHF. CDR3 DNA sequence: TGTGCCAGCAGCTTCAGCTCCTATAATTCACCCCTCCACTTT.

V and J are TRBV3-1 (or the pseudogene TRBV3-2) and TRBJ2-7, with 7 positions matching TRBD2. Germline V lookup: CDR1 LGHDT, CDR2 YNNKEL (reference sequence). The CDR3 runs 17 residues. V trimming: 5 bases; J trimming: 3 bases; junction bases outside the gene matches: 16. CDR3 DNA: TGTGCCAGCAGCGAAGTATCGGGCGGGGGAACGGACTACGAGCAGTACTTC. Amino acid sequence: CASSEVSGGGTDYEQYF.

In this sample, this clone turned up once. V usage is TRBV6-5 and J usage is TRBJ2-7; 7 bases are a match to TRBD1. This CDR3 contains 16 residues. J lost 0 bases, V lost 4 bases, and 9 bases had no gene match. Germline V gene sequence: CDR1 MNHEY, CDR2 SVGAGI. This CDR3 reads CASSSPSTGSSYEQYF. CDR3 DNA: TGTGCCAGCAGTTCCCCGTCGACAGGGAGCTCCTACGAGCAGTACTTC.

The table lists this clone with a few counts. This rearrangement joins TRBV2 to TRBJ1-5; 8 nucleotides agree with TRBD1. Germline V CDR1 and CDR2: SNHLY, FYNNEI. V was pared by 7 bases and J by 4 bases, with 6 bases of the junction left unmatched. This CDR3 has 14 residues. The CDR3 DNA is TGTGCCAGCACCGACAGGGGAAGGAATCAGCCCCAGCATTTT. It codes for CASTDRGRNQPQHF.

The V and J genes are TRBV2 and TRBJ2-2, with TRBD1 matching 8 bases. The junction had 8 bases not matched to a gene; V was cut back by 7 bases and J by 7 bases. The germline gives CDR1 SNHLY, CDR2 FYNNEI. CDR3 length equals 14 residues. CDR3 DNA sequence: TGTGCCAGCATGAGAAACAGGGGGATCGGGGAGCTGTTTTTT. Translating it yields CASMRNRGIGELFF.

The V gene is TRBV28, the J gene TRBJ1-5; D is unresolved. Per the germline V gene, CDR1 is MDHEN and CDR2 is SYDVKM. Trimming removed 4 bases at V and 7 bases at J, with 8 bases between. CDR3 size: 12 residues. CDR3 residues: CASSSPGQPQHF. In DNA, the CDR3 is TGTGCCAGCAGTTCCCCTGGACAGCCCCAGCATTTT.

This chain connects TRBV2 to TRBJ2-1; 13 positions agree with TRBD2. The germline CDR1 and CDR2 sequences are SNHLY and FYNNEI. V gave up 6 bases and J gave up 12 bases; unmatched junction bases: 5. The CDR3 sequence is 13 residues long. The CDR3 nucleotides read TGTGCCAGCAGGCGGACTAGCGGGAGCGGGCAGTTCTTC. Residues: CASRRTSGSGQFF.

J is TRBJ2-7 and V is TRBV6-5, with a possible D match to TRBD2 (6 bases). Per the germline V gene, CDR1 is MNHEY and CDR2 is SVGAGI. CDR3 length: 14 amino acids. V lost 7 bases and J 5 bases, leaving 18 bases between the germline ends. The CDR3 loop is CASTNLRGYDEQYF. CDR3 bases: TGTGCCAGCACCAATTTGCGGGGCTACGACGAGCAGTACTTC.

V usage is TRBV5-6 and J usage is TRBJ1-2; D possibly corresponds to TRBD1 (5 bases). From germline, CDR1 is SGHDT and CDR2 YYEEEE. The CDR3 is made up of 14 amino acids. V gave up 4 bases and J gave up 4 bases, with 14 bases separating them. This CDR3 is CASSRGTELYGYTF. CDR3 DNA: TGTGCCAGCAGCCGAGGGACGGAACTCTATGGCTACACCTTC.

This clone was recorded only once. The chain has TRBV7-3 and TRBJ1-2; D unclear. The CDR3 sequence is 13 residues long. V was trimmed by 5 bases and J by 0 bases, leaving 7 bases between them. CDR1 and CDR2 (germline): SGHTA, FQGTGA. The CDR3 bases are TGTGCCAGCAGCGAGACATCTAACTATGGCTACACCTTC. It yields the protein CASSETSNYGYTF.

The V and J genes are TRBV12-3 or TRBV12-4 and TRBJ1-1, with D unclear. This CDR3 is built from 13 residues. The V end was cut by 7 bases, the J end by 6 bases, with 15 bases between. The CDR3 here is CASTRPSVPEAFF. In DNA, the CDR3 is TGTGCCAGCACGAGGCCCTCGGTCCCTGAAGCTTTCTTT.

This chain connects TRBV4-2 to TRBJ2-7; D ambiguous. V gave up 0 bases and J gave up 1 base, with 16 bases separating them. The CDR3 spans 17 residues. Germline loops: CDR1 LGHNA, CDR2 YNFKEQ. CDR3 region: CASSQDWPATPSYEQYF. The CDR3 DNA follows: TGTGCCAGCAGCCAAGATTGGCCAGCCACCCCATCCTACGAGCAGTACTTC.

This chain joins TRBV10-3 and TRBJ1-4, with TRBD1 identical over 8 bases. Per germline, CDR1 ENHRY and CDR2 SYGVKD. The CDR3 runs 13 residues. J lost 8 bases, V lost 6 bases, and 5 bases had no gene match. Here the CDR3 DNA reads TGTGCCATCAGGGACAGGGAGAAGGAAAAACTGTTTTTT. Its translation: CAIRDREKEKLFF.

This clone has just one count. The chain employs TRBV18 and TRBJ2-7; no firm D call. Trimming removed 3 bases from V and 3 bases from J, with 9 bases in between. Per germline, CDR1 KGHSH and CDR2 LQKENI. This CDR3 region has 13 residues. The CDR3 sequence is CASSPSDDYEQYF. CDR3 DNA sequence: TGTGCCAGCTCACCCTCGGACGACTACGAGCAGTACTTC.

CDR3 loop: CASSLSGFKQPQHF. DNA for the CDR3: TGTGCCAGCAGCTTATCAGGGTTTAAACAGCCCCAGCATTTT. The chain couples TRBV11-1 to TRBJ1-5, with a tentative D call TRBD1 (5 bases). V lost 2 bases, J lost 7 bases, and 12 bases lay in between. The CDR3 is made up of 14 amino acids. Germline V gene sequence: CDR1 SGHAT, CDR2 FQDESV (reference sequence).